Listed here are 8 T cell receptor beta chains from one sample, sequenced in a study of T cell responses to AZD1222 COVID-19 vaccine. TCRdb keeps only in-frame clones here, not all; method: immunoSEQ multiplex PCR. The repertoire includes roughly 130,000 clones, approximately 90% of them detected once, and roughly 1.5% sits in the top ten. The material sequenced was peripheral blood, taken on day 0 of AZD1222 vaccination. These TCRs come from an adult in good health.

This clone has only one observation. The genes are TRBV6-5 and TRBJ1-1, with 7 bases aligning to TRBD1. With V trimmed by 6 bases and J by 0 bases, 7 bases remained unmatched. Per the germline V gene, CDR1 is MNHEY and CDR2 is SVGAGI. The length of the CDR3 is 15 residues. The CDR3 loop reads CASSRTGALNTEAFF. DNA for the CDR3: TGTGCCAGCAGCCGAACAGGGGCCCTGAACACTGAAGCTTTCTTT.

The chain joins TRBV6-1 to TRBJ1-2, with 8 bases identical to TRBD1. CDR1 is MNHNS, CDR2 SASEGT, per germline. V trimming: 2 bases; J trimming: 10 bases; junction bases outside the gene matches: 12. The CDR3 runs 15 residues. The CDR3 loop is CASSEMSGTGLVYTF. Written as DNA, the CDR3 is TGTGCCAGCAGTGAAATGTCGGGGACAGGCCTAGTCTACACCTTC.

The V gene is TRBV30, the J gene TRBJ1-1, with D possibly TRBD1 on 6 matching bases. CDR1 GTSNPN and CDR2 SVGIG come from the germline V gene (reference sequence). V was trimmed by 4 bases and J by 5 bases, leaving 17 bases between them. The CDR3 runs 14 residues. CDR3: CAWIETGLRTEAFF. The CDR3 DNA sequence: TGTGCCTGGATTGAAACAGGGTTACGAACTGAAGCTTTCTTT.

The CDR3, as DNA: TGTGCCAGCAGCATGATTAGCACGGGGACTGAAGCTTTCTTT. It yields the protein CASSMISTGTEAFF. This chain uses TRBV5-4 with TRBJ1-1, with D uncertain. Germline V lookup: CDR1 SGHNT, CDR2 YYREEE (reference sequence). This CDR3 contains 14 residues. With 4 bases removed from V and 5 bases from J, the gap between germline ends came to 15 bases.

The chain joins TRBV7-8 to TRBJ2-3; possibly TRBD1 or TRBD2 for D (5 bases each). The V end lost 5 bases, the J end lost 2 bases, and 14 bases lay between the germline ends. CDR1 is SGHVS, CDR2 FQNEAQ, per germline. The CDR3 has 15 residues. Here the CDR3 reads CASSANPGATDTQYF. The CDR3, as DNA: TGTGCCAGCAGCGCGAACCCCGGGGCCACAGATACGCAGTATTTT.

J is TRBJ2-6 and V is TRBV5-4; D is unclear. Germline V gives CDR1 SGHNT, CDR2 YYREEE (reference sequence). Trimming left V 1 base short and J 0 bases short, with 8 bases between. This CDR3 contains 16 residues. The CDR3 spells CASSLSHLSGANVLTF. The CDR3 DNA sequence: TGTGCCAGCAGCTTGTCCCACCTCTCTGGGGCCAACGTCCTGACTTTC.

The chain links TRBV7-6 to TRBJ2-7; possible D gene TRBD2, 6 bases. The germline gives CDR1 SGHVS, CDR2 FNYEAQ. V lost 2 bases to trimming and J lost 6 bases, with 8 bases between them. This CDR3 contains 12 residues. CDR3 loop: CASSLKEGEQYF. The CDR3 DNA reads as TGTGCCAGCAGCTTAAAGGAGGGCGAGCAGTACTTC. The entire variable domain, with the rest obtained from reference TRBV7-6 and TRBJ2-7, is as follows: GAGVSQSPRYKVTKRGQDVALRCDPISGHVSLYWYRQALGQGPEFLTYFNYEAQQDKSGLPNDRFSAERPEGSISTLTIQRTEQRDSAMYRCASSLKEGEQYFGPGTRLTVT.

The chain employs TRBV18 and TRBJ2-3; 7 nucleotides match TRBD2. The germline gives CDR1 KGHSH, CDR2 LQKENI. V shed 4 bases, J shed 2 bases, and the junction held 3 bases outside the gene matches. The CDR3 totals 14 residues. CDR3 DNA sequence: TGTGCCAGCTCACAAGCGGGGTACACAGATACGCAGTATTTT. As protein: CASSQAGYTDTQYF.